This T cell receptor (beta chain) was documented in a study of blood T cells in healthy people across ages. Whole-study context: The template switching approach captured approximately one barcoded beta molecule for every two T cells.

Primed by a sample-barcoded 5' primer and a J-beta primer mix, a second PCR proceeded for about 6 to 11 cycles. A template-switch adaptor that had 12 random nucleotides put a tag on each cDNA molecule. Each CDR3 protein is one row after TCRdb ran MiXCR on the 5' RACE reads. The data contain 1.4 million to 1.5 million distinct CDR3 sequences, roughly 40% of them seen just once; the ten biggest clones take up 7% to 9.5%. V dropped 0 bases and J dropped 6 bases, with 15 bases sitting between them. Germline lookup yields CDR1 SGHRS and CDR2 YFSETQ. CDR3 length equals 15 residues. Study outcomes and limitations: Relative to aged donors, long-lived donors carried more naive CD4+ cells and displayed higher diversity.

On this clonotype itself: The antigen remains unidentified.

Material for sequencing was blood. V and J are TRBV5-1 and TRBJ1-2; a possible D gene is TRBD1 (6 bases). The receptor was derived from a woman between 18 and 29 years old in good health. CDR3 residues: CASSLGGGRFDGYTF. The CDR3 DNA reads TGCGCCAGCAGCTTGGGCGGGGGGCGATTTGATGGCTACACCTTC.